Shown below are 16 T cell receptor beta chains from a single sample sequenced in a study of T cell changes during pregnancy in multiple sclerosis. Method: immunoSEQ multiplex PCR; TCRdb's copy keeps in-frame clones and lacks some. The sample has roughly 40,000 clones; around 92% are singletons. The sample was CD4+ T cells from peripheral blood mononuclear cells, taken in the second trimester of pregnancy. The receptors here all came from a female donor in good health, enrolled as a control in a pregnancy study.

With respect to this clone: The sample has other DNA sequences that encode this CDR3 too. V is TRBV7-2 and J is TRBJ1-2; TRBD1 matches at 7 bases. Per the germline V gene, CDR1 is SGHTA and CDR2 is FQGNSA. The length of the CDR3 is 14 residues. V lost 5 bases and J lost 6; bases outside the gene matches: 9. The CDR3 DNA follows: TGTGCCAGCAGCCCACGACAGGGTTTAGATGGCTACACCTTC. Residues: CASSPRQGLDGYTF.

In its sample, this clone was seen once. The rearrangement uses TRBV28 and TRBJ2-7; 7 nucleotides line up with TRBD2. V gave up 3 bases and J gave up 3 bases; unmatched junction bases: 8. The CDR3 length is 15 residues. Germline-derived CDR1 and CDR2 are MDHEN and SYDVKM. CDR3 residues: CASSLWGGLGYEQYF. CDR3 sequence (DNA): TGTGCCAGCAGTTTGTGGGGAGGGTTAGGCTACGAGCAGTACTTC.

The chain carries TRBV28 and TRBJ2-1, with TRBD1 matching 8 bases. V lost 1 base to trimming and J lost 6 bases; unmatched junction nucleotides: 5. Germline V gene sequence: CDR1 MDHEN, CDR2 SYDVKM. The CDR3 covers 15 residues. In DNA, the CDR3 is TGTGCCAGCAGTTTATTACAGGGGGTGGGCAATGAGCAGTTCTTC. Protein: CASSLLQGVGNEQFF.

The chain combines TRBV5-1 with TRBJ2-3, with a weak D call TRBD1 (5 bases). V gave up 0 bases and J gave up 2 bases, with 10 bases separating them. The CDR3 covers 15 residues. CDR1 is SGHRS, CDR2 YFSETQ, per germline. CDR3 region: CASSLDGGHTDTQYF. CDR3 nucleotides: TGCGCCAGCAGCTTGGATGGCGGACACACAGATACGCAGTATTTT.

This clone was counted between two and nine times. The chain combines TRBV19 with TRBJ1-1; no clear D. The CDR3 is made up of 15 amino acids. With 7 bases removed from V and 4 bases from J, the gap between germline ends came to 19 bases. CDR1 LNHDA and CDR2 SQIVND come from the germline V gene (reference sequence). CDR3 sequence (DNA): TGTGCCAGTACCACAAACACGGGAGTGAGCACTGAAGCTTTCTTT. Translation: CASTTNTGVSTEAFF.

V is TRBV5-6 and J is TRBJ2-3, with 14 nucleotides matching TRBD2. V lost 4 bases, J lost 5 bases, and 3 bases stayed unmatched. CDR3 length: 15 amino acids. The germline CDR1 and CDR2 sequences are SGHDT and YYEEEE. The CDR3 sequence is CASSRLAGGLDTQYF. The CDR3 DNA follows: TGTGCCAGCAGCCGACTAGCGGGAGGGTTAGATACGCAGTATTTT.

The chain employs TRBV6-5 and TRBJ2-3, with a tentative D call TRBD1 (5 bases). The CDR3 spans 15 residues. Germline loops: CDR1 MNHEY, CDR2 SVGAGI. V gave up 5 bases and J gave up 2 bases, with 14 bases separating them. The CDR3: CASSRGSLVTDTQYF. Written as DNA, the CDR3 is TGTGCCAGCAGTAGGGGTAGCCTAGTCACAGATACGCAGTATTTT.

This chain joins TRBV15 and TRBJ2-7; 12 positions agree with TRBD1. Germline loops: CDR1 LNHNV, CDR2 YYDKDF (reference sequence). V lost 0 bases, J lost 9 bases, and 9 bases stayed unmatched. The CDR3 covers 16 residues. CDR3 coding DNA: TGTGCCACCAGCAGAGATTCCGGGACAGGGGGCGCGGGGCAGTACTTC. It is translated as CATSRDSGTGGAGQYF.

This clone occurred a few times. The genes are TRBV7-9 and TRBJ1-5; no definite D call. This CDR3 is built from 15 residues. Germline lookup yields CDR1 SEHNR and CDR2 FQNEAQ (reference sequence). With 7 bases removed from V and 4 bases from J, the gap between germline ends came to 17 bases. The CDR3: CASTISPRVNQPQHF. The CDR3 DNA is TGTGCCAGCACCATTTCGCCCCGAGTGAATCAGCCCCAGCATTTT.

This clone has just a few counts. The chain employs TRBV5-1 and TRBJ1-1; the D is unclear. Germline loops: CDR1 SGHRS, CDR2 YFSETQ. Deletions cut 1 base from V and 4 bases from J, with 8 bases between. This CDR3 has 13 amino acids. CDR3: CASSLSGATEAFF. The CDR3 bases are TGCGCCAGCAGCTTGTCAGGTGCCACTGAAGCTTTCTTT.

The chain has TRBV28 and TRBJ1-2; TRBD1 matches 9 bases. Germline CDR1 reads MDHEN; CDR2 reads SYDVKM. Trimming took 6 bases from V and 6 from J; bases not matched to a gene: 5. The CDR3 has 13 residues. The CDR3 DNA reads TGTGCCAGCAGACCGGGACAGGGAGATGGCTACACCTTC. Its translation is CASRPGQGDGYTF.

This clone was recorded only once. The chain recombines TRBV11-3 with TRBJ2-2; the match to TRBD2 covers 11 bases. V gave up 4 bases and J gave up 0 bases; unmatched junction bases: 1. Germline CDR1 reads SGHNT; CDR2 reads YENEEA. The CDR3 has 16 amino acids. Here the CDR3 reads CASSSTSGANTGELFF. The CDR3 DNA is TGTGCCAGCAGCTCGACTAGCGGGGCGAACACCGGGGAGCTGTTTTTT.

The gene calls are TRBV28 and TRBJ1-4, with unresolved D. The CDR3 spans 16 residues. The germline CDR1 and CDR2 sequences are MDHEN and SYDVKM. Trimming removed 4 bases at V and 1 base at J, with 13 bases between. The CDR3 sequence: CASSSPGSGTNEKLFF. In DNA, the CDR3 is TGTGCCAGCAGTTCCCCCGGCAGCGGAACTAATGAAAAACTGTTTTTT.

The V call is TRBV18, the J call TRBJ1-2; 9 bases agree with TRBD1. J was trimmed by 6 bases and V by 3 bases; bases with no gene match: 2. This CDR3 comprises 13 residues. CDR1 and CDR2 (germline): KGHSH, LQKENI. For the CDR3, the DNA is TGTGCCAGCTCACCGGGACAGGGAAATGGCTACACCTTC. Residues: CASSPGQGNGYTF.

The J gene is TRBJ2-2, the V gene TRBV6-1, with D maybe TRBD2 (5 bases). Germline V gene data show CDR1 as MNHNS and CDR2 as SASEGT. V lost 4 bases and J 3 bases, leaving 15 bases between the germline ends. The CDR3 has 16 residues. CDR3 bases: TGTGCCAGCAGTGCCAAGTCTAGCTCTCACACCGGGGAGCTGTTTTTT. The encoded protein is CASSAKSSSHTGELFF.

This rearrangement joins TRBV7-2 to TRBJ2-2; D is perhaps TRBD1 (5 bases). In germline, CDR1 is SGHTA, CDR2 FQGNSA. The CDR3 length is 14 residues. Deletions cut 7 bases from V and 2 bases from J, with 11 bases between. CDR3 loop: CASNLDSNTGELFF. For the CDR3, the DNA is TGTGCCAGCAACCTCGACAGTAACACCGGGGAGCTGTTTTTT.